This T cell receptor (beta chain) was profiled in a study of blood T cell repertoires in COVID-19. Clones were read by immunoSEQ multiplex PCR, and TCRdb kept only the in-frame ones, dropping some. The table records approximately 290,000 clones, around 89% of them present only once. This clone was seen once. This CDR3 region has 20 residues. Looked up from germline, CDR1 is GTSNPN and CDR2 is SVGIG (reference sequence). V dropped 1 base and J dropped 0 bases, with 25 bases sitting between them. Sequenced input: peripheral blood. This sequence originates from a man between 25 and 39 years old with acute or convalescent COVID-19. The chain combines TRBV30 with TRBJ1-3, with a tentative D call TRBD1 (6 bases). For the CDR3, the DNA is TGTGCCTGGAGTGAATCCCAGGGGACTACTTACCTGAGCTCTGGAAACACCATATATTTT. Translating it yields CAWSESQGTTYLSSGNTIYF.